The clone carrying this T cell receptor beta chain was counted many times. TCRdb used MiXCR to reprocess the 5' RACE reads, holding one entry per CDR3 protein. The table lists roughly 60,000 distinct CDR3 sequences, under 7.5% of them singletons. The data are from a study of early T cells in non-severe SARS-CoV-2 infection. Germline trimming cut 4 bases from V and 7 bases from J; bases unmatched to any gene: 6. Looked up from germline, CDR1 is SGHRS and CDR2 is YFSETQ. There are 14 residues in the CDR3. The source of this sequence is an adult who was a healthcare worker with PCR-confirmed SARS-CoV-2 infection or an uninfected control (not recorded which). Sequences were derived from whole blood, sampled at baseline. The chain combines TRBV5-1 with TRBJ1-4, with 8 bases that match TRBD1. The chain's CDR3 is CASSLRGQGEKLFF. CDR3 nucleotides: TGCGCCAGCAGCCTACGAGGACAGGGTGAAAAACTGTTTTTT.